Here is one T cell receptor beta chain with its context. Only one count was recorded for this clone. The antigen it recognizes is unknown. No much larger clone exists at a distance of one base, and base qualities are not known. From the cysteine up to the phenylalanine, the CDR3 has a length of 14 residues. Only the CDR3 part of the read is kept: 42 bases, read in frame from the first base. Based on the germline V gene, the CDR1 and CDR2 sequences are MNHNS and SASEGT. V sheds 7 bases and J sheds 0 bases, leaving 10 bases between their ends. TCR CDR3 regions were amplified from genomic DNA by multiplex PCR using the deep immunoSEQ assay. Extracted genomic DNA from each cell subset was spread evenly across all wells of several immunoSEQ 96-well plates, with each plate serving as a replicate. For sorted subsets, about 200 ng genomic DNA, equal to approximately 30,000 T cell genomes, was loaded into each replicate PCR. Purified libraries were quantified with a Qubit 3.0 fluorometer, sized on a Bioanalyzer 2100, and re-quantified with the KAPA Library Quantification kit. A separate single-read 150-cycle Illumina NextSeq 550 flow cell was used to sequence each immunoSEQ 96-well plate. Regarding the original processing steps: Because the immunoSEQ output held only junctional sequences and lacked quality scores, the filtering could not match the filtering applied to full-length reads. To assign V/J genes and CDR3, sequences were annotated against IMGT germline references using PyIR, a Python wrapper for IgBLAST v1.9. Any read was removed if the V/J assignment was weak (E-value above 1e-6), the CDR3 was missing, or the read contained stop codons, out-of-frame junctions, or ambiguous translated residues. V3J clonotypes were defined as sequences sharing the same inferred V gene, J gene, and CDR3 amino acid sequence. Percentage overlap between repertoires was calculated by dividing the number of shared unique clonotypes by the size of the smaller repertoire. Three approaches were used to assess repertoire richness: RTK rarefaction, the Chao1 estimator, and Recon v2.1 estimates of unobserved clonotypes. Generation probabilities for all TCRbeta clonotypes obtained by the gDNA method from a handful of donors were computed using OLGA. The table was pulled from immuneACCESS by TCRdb, which kept in-frame rearrangements only. Such tables lose some clones; where checked, under half of the loss comes from unresolved V genes, and the rest has no known cause. V, J and clone size derive from that table, while D and trimming were established from the DNA sequence. The sample data list 950,000 to 1,300,000 clones, and 65% to 75% of these were observed just once. Roughly 1.5% of the sample lies in the top ten.

The sample comes from a study of shared clonotypes between healthy human individuals (dated by TCRdb to the early 2020s). Background for the entire study: The cohort included a few men and a couple of women between 18 and 49 years of age. For each donor, CD4 naive and CD4 memory were each run on three plates, CD8 naive on two plates, and CD8 memory on one plate. To estimate repertoire size and how much clonotypes are shared between individuals, the study performed deep sequencing of blood TCR repertoires from roughly five healthy adults. To increase sequencing depth and limit assay-specific biases, different laboratories used diverse techniques to prepare libraries and sequence TCR repertoires. Each donor's leukapheresis produced roughly between roughly 0.85 and 9.5 billion PBMCs. Study-wide conclusions, independent of this receptor: Rarefaction of sorted-subset datasets indicated incomplete sequencing despite the large sequencing depth. About 5% of naive CD4, around 3.6% of naive CD8, 2.3% of memory CD4, and 0.35% to 0.5% of memory CD8 clonotypes were shared across several donors. Because the study included a small number of donors, the genetic and exposure-history diversity represented was limited. Sampling was limited to blood, and TCR repertoires in tissue likely differ from TCR repertoires in blood. Pairwise subsampling led to the expectation that sequencing depth would affect the degree of clonotype sharing among donors. Compared with non-shared clonotypes, the clonotypes found in all four sorted-subset donors had higher generation probabilities. Naive subsets generally had larger estimated clonotype richness than memory subsets.

Donors were healthy HIV-negative adults with no recently reported acute infections or vaccinations. Every donor was a Caucasian adult residing in Nashville, Tennessee, USA. CD4+ T cells were enriched by magnetic negative selection, after which naive cells were positively selected on CD45RA and the negative fraction was taken as the memory subset. After blood collection by leukapheresis, PBMCs were isolated using Ficoll-Histopaque density gradient centrifugation and then cryopreserved in the vapor phase of liquid nitrogen. Purity and quantity of every magnetically sorted T cell population were checked by analytical flow cytometry. From each sorted fraction, genomic DNA was isolated and quantified by UV absorbance on a Nanodrop 2000c.

The receptor was isolated from a young man in good health. This sequence uses TRBV6-1 and TRBJ2-1; no D segment can be confidently identified. Sample: memory CD4+ T cells sorted from blood. The sample's cell subset or site label is to be understood as: CD45RA-negative fraction. The CDR3 here reads CASMPGGSYNEQFF. The DNA sequence follows: TGTGCCAGCATGCCCGGCGGCTCCTACAATGAGCAGTTCTTC.